The 21 T cell receptor beta chains below come from one sample, sequenced in a study of blood T cell repertoires in COVID-19. Profiled with immunoSEQ multiplex PCR; TCRdb holds only in-frame clones, not every one. The table records roughly 120,000 clones, 87% of them present only once. Sequenced input: peripheral blood. Receptors originate from a human donor in a cohort sampled during active COVID-19.

V and J are TRBV3-1 (or the pseudogene TRBV3-2) and TRBJ2-1, with 8 bases lining up with TRBD1. The CDR3 contains 18 residues. Germline CDR1 reads LGHDT; CDR2 reads YNNKEL (reference sequence). The V gene end was trimmed by 4 bases and the J gene end by 5 bases; junction bases not matched to a gene: 16. This CDR3 reads CASSRDRLDRVPHNEQFF. CDR3 bases: TGTGCCAGCAGCCGCGACCGCCTGGACAGGGTACCTCACAATGAGCAGTTCTTC.

The V call is TRBV5-4, the J call TRBJ2-7; TRBD1 matches at 8 bases. V trimming: 4 bases; J trimming: 2 bases; junction bases outside the gene matches: 8. The germline V gene has CDR1 SGHNT and CDR2 YYREEE (reference sequence). This CDR3 is built from 15 residues. This CDR3 is CASSPGQGGTYEQYF. In nucleotides, the CDR3 is TGTGCCAGCAGCCCCGGACAGGGTGGGACCTACGAGCAGTACTTC.

This clone was seen many times. The V call is TRBV7-9, the J call TRBJ1-6; D is unclear. Germline V CDR1 and CDR2: SEHNR, FQNEAQ (reference sequence). The V end lost 6 bases, the J end lost 8 bases, and 17 bases lay between the germline ends. The CDR3 covers 15 residues. The CDR3 sequence is CASSMDSQTDSPLHF. The DNA for the CDR3 is TGTGCCAGCAGTATGGACTCCCAAACGGATTCACCCCTCCACTTT.

The V gene is TRBV27, the J gene TRBJ2-7; TRBD1 might be the D (5 bases). The CDR3 totals 12 residues. Germline CDR1 is MNHEY and CDR2 is SMNVEV (reference sequence). V gave up 6 bases and J gave up 9 bases, with 15 bases separating them. The chain's CDR3 is CASSFQGRRQYF. CDR3 nucleotides: TGTGCCAGCAGCTTCCAGGGTAGGAGGCAGTACTTC.

The V gene is TRBV2, the J gene TRBJ1-1; no clear D gene. CDR1 is SNHLY and CDR2 is FYNNEI in the germline V gene. CDR3 length: 13 residues. With 3 bases removed from V and 5 bases from J, the gap between germline ends came to 10 bases. CDR3 residues: CASSEGSKTEAFF. The CDR3, as DNA: TGTGCCAGCAGTGAGGGCAGCAAAACTGAAGCTTTCTTT.

V and J are TRBV29-1 and TRBJ2-7; D is unclear. Trimming shortened V by 2 bases and J by 3 bases, and 14 bases separated the two germline ends. Germline lookup yields CDR1 SQVTM and CDR2 ANQGSEA. The CDR3 is made up of 14 amino acids. In DNA form, the CDR3 reads TGCAGCGTTGAAACCGCAGGTGAAGGCTACGAGCAGTACTTC. It translates to CSVETAGEGYEQYF.

The CDR3 spells CAISGDSKETQYF. CDR3 sequence (DNA): TGTGCCATCAGTGGGGACAGCAAAGAGACCCAGTACTTC. J is TRBJ2-5 and V is TRBV10-3; 7 bases agree with TRBD1. This CDR3 region has 13 residues. V dropped 4 bases and J dropped 3; count of bases not matched to a gene: 2. Germline loops: CDR1 ENHRY, CDR2 SYGVKD.

The chain couples TRBV3-1 (or the pseudogene TRBV3-2) to TRBJ2-7, with TRBD2 identical over 10 bases. The CDR3 length is 19 residues. Germline V gene lookup returns CDR1 LGHDT and CDR2 YNNKEL (reference sequence). V lost 0 bases, J lost 4 bases, and 15 bases stayed unmatched. In nucleotides, the CDR3 is TGTGCCAGCAGCCAAGATAAGAGCGGGAGGGCCATCATCCTTTACGAGCAGTACTTC. Residues: CASSQDKSGRAIILYEQYF.

The CDR3 spells CASSLLWGGLNQETQYF. The CDR3 DNA reads as TGTGCCAGCAGCTTGCTCTGGGGGGGGTTGAACCAAGAGACCCAGTACTTC. This chain links TRBV5-8 with TRBJ2-5, with 7 bases matching TRBD2. Germline CDR1 is SGHTS and CDR2 is YDEGEE. V shed 1 base and J 0 bases; nucleotides not matched to a gene: 9. The CDR3 extends over 17 amino acids.

The rearrangement uses TRBV19 and TRBJ2-1, with 14 bases matching TRBD2. Germline assignment: CDR1 LNHDA and CDR2 SQIVND (reference sequence). V trimming: 3 bases; J trimming: 2 bases; junction bases outside the gene matches: 12. CDR3 length equals 20 residues. The CDR3 coding sequence is TGTGCCAGTAGTATTACCCGGACTAGCGGGAGGACTAGGGCCTACAATGAGCAGTTCTTC. It specifies CASSITRTSGRTRAYNEQFF.

CDR3 nucleotide sequence: TGTGCCAGCTCTCCCCGTCAGATGACAGACACAGATACGCAGTATTTT. As protein: CASSPRQMTDTDTQYF. The genes are TRBV18 and TRBJ2-3, with D possibly TRBD1 on 5 matching bases. V was shortened by 6 bases and J by 2 bases, with 18 bases between the two germline ends. Germline CDR1 reads KGHSH; CDR2 reads LQKENI. The CDR3 consists of 16 residues.

V usage is TRBV27 and J usage is TRBJ1-5; 7 bases match TRBD1. In germline, CDR1 is MNHEY, CDR2 SMNVEV (reference sequence). The CDR3 has 15 residues. V trimming: 6 bases; J trimming: 2 bases; junction bases outside the gene matches: 7. The CDR3 nucleotides read TGTGCCAGCAGCCCTACAGGGGTGGGCAATCAGCCCCAGCATTTT. It codes for CASSPTGVGNQPQHF.

A few counts support this clone. The chain's CDR3 is CAWARQGRNGYTF. CDR3 in DNA: TGTGCCTGGGCCCGACAGGGTAGGAATGGCTACACCTTC. The chain has TRBV30 and TRBJ1-2; 7 bases agree with TRBD1. Germline V gene sequence: CDR1 GTSNPN, CDR2 SVGIG (reference sequence). The V segment lost 5 bases and the J segment 6 bases; nucleotides outside the gene matches: 9. This CDR3 comprises 13 residues.

The chain links TRBV28 to TRBJ2-7; the D gene is possibly TRBD1 (6 bases). This CDR3 spans 11 amino acids. In germline, CDR1 is MDHEN, CDR2 SYDVKM. V was shortened by 5 bases and J by 4 bases, with 6 bases between the two germline ends. CDR3 DNA sequence: TGTGCCAGCAGTGACAGGTACGAGCAGTACTTC. Protein sequence: CASSDRYEQYF. Supplemented by reference TRBV28 and TRBJ2-7, the full variable domain reads DVKVTQSSRYLVKRTGEKVFLECVQDMDHENMFWYRQDPGLGLRLIYFSYDVKMKEKGDIPEGYSVSREKKERFSLILESASTNQTSMYLCASSDRYEQYFGPGTRLTVT.

The chain links TRBV30 to TRBJ2-7; TRBD2 aligns across 10 bases. Per germline, CDR1 GTSNPN and CDR2 SVGIG (reference sequence). The CDR3 loop spans 12 amino acids. V shed 7 bases, J shed 6 bases, and the junction held 6 bases outside the gene matches. DNA for the CDR3: TGTGCCTCAACTAGCGGGATGCCCGAGCAGTACTTC. This sequence encodes CASTSGMPEQYF. The full variable domain, in which reference TRBV30 and TRBJ2-7 provide the parts outside the CDR3, is SQTIHQWPATLVQPVGSPLSLECTVEGTSNPNLYWYRQAAGRGLQLLFYSVGIGQISSEVPQNLSASRPQDRQFILSSKKLLLSDSGFYLCASTSGMPEQYFGPGTRLTVT.

V and J are TRBV2 and TRBJ2-7; 8 bases are a match to TRBD1. The germline CDR1 and CDR2 sequences are SNHLY and FYNNEI. The CDR3 loop spans 15 amino acids. Trimming took 9 bases from V and 5 from J; bases not matched to a gene: 15. For the CDR3, the DNA is TGTGCCAGTCAGATCGAGAGGACAGGGCCCGACGAGCAGTACTTC. Protein product: CASQIERTGPDEQYF.

Only one count was recorded for this clone. The rearrangement uses TRBV5-4 and TRBJ2-1; D is undetermined. Germline V gives CDR1 SGHNT, CDR2 YYREEE (reference sequence). Trimming pared 5 bases from V and 0 bases from J, leaving 12 bases between. The CDR3 extends over 15 amino acids. Here the CDR3 reads CASSMSRSSYNEQFF. CDR3 DNA sequence: TGTGCCAGCAGTATGAGCCGTAGCTCCTACAATGAGCAGTTCTTC.

V gene TRBV3-1 (or the pseudogene TRBV3-2) combines with J gene TRBJ1-1; D unclear. This CDR3 has 15 amino acids. CDR1 is LGHDT, CDR2 YNNKEL, per germline (reference sequence). V shed 7 bases and J shed 1 base, with 16 bases lying between them. The CDR3 DNA reads as TGTGCCAGCACCCCCGTGCGAGACACGAACACTGAAGCTTTCTTT. Its protein is CASTPVRDTNTEAFF.

The gene calls are TRBV5-4 and TRBJ2-1, with D perhaps matching TRBD1 (5 bases). Trimming took 4 bases from V and 2 from J, leaving 10 bases between them. The germline V gene has CDR1 SGHNT and CDR2 YYREEE (reference sequence). The CDR3 runs to 14 residues. CDR3 region: CASSLVQAYNEQFF. The DNA of the CDR3 is TGTGCCAGCAGCCTGGTACAGGCCTACAATGAGCAGTTCTTC. The full variable domain, completed using reference TRBV5-4 and TRBJ2-1, is ETGVTQSPTHLIKTRGQQVTLRCSSQSGHNTVSWYQQALGQGPQFIFQYYREEENGRGNFPPRFSGLQFPNYSSELNVNALELDDSALYLCASSLVQAYNEQFFGPGTRLTVL.

V and J are TRBV18 and TRBJ1-1, with 9 bases aligning to TRBD1. This CDR3 is 16 amino acids long. Per germline, CDR1 KGHSH and CDR2 LQKENI. Unmatched junction bases numbered 6, after V lost 3 bases and J lost 1 base. The CDR3 DNA reads TGTGCCAGCTCACCGAAGATGGGACAGGGGAACACTGAAGCTTTCTTT. Translation gives CASSPKMGQGNTEAFF.

This clone was seen a single time. V and J are TRBV27 and TRBJ2-2, with TRBD2 identical over 9 bases. The CDR3 contains 15 residues. With V trimmed by 7 bases and J by 5 bases, 8 bases remained unmatched. Germline CDR1 MNHEY, CDR2 SMNVEV (reference sequence). The CDR3 nucleotides are TGTGCCAGCACCCCTCGGCTAGCGGGGACCGGGGAGCTGTTTTTT. Amino acids: CASTPRLAGTGELFF.